This T cell receptor (beta chain) was sequenced during a study of technical replicates of blood from several donors. The germline gives CDR1 KGHSH, CDR2 LQKENI. The CDR3 covers 13 residues. Trimming left V 4 bases short and J 5 bases short, with 11 bases between. Repertoires were generated with immunoSEQ multiplex PCR, while TCRdb's copy carries only in-frame clones and drops some. The sample gives about 15,000 clones, about nine tenths of which show up once; under 15% is in the top ten. The specimen sequenced was PBMCs. This TCR came from a human donor in good health. The chain is built from TRBV18 and TRBJ2-5; D may be TRBD2 (5 bases). CDR3 nucleotide sequence: TGTGCCAGCTCACGTAGCGAACGGGAGACCCAGTACTTC. Its protein is CASSRSERETQYF.